This T cell receptor beta chain was documented in a study of early T cells in non-severe SARS-CoV-2 infection. Study-wide background: From unsorted whole blood, bulk RNA was sequenced, and the chains remained unpaired.

This clonotype was seen ten or more times. Attachment of unique molecular identifiers was made to individual cDNA molecules. TCRdb re-called the 5' RACE reads with MiXCR, one entry per CDR3 protein. The table lists over 25,000 distinct CDR3 sequences, roughly a tenth of them singletons. V shed 0 bases and J shed 0 bases, with 6 bases lying between them. Germline CDR1 is SGHRS and CDR2 is YFSETQ. The CDR3 loop spans 14 amino acids. The V gene is TRBV5-1, the J gene TRBJ2-5; the D is unclear. This TCR was recovered from an adult who was a healthcare worker with PCR-confirmed SARS-CoV-2 infection or an uninfected control (not recorded which). Sequencing was performed on whole blood. The CDR3 region is CASSLDINQETQYF. The CDR3 region has the DNA TGCGCCAGCAGCTTGGACATAAACCAAGAGACCCAGTACTTC.